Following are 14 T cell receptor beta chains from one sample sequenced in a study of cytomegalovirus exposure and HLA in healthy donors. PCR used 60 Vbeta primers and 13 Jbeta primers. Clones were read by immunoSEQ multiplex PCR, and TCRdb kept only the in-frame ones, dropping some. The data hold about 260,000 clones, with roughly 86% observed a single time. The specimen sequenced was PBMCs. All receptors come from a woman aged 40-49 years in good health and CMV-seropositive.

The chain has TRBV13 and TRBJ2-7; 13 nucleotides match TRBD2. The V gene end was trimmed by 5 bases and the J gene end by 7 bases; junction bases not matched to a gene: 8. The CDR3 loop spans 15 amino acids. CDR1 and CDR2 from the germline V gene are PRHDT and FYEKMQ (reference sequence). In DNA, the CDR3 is TGTGCCAGCAGCCTTGGACTAGCGGGAGCGAAAGAGCAGTACTTC. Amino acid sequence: CASSLGLAGAKEQYF.

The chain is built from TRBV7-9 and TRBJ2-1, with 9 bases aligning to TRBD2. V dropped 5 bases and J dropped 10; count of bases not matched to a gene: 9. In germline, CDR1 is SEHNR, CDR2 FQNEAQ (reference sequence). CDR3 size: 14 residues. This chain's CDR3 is CASSPRTSAEEQFF. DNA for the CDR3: TGTGCCAGCAGCCCCCGGACTAGCGCCGAAGAGCAGTTCTTC.

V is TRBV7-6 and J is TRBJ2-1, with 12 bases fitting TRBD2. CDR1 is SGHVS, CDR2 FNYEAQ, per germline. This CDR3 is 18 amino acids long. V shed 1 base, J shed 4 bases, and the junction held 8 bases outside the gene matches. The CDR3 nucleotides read TGTGCCAGCAGCTTAGTCGGACTAGCGGGAACCTTTTACAATGAGCAGTTCTTC. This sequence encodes CASSLVGLAGTFYNEQFF. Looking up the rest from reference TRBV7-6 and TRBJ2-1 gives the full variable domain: GAGVSQSPRYKVTKRGQDVALRCDPISGHVSLYWYRQALGQGPEFLTYFNYEAQQDKSGLPNDRFSAERPEGSISTLTIQRTEQRDSAMYRCASSLVGLAGTFYNEQFFGPGTRLTVL.

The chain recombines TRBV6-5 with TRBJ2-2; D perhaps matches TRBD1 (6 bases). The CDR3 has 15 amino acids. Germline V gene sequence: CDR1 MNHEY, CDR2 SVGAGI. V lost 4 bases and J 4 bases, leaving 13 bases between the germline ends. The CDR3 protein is CASSSTQGPTGELFF. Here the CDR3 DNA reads TGTGCCAGCAGTTCAACCCAGGGGCCCACCGGGGAGCTGTTTTTT.

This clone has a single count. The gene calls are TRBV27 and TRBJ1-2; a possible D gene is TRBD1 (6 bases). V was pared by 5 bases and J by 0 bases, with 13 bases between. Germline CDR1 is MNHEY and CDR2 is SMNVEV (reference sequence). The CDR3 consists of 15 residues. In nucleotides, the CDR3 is TGTGCCAGCAGTCCCTACGGACAGTCTAACTATGGCTACACCTTC. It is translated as CASSPYGQSNYGYTF.

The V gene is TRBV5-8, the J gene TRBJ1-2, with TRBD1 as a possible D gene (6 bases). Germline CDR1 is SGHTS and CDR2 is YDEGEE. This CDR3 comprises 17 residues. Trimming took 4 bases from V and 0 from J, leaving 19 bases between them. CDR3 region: CASSLGTRFTANYGYTF. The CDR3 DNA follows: TGTGCCAGCAGCCTCGGGACACGCTTTACTGCTAACTATGGCTACACCTTC.

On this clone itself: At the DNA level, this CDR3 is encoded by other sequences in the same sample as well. The CDR3 loop reads CASTSGYNEQFF. In DNA form, the CDR3 reads TGTGCCAGTACTAGTGGATACAATGAGCAGTTCTTC. This rearrangement joins TRBV19 to TRBJ2-1, with D hard to call. CDR1 is LNHDA and CDR2 is SQIVND in the germline V gene (reference sequence). This CDR3 has 12 amino acids. The V end lost 7 bases, the J end lost 4 bases, and 8 bases lay between the germline ends.

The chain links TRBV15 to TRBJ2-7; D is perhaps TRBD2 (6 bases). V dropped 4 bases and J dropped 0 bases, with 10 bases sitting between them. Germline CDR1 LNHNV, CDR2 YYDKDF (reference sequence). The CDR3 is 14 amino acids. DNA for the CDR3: TGTGCCACCAGCACTTGGGGGGTCTCCTACGAGCAGTACTTC. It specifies CATSTWGVSYEQYF.

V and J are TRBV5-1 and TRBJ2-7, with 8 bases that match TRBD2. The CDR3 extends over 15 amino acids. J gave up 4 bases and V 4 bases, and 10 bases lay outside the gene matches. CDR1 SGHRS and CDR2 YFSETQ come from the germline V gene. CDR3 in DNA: TGCGCCAGCAGCACGGGGGGACGGGAGGGATACGAGCAGTACTTC. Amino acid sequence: CASSTGGREGYEQYF.

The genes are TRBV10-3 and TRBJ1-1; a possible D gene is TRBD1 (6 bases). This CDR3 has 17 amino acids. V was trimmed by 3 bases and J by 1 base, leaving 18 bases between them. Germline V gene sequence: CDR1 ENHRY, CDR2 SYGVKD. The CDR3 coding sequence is TGTGCCATCAGTGAATGGGACACAACCCAAAGGAACACTGAAGCTTTCTTT. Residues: CAISEWDTTQRNTEAFF.

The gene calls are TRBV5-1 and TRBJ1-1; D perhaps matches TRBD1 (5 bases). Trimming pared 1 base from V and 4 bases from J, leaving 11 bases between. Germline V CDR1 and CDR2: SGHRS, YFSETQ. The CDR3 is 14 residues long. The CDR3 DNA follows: TGCGCCAGCAGCTTGCAACAGGTTAGCACTGAAGCTTTCTTT. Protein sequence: CASSLQQVSTEAFF.

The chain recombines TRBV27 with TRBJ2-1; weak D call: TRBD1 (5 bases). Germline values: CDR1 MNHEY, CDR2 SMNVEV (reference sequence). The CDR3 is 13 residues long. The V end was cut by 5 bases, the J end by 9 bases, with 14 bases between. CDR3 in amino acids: CASSLSQAGEQFF. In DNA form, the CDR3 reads TGTGCCAGCAGTCTCTCACAGGCCGGTGAGCAGTTCTTC.

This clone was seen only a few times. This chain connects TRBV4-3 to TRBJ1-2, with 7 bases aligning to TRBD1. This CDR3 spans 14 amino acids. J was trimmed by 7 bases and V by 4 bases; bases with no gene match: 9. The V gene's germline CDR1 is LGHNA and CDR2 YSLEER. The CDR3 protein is CASSPSTGLGGYTF. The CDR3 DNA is TGCGCCAGCAGCCCCTCGACAGGGTTGGGTGGCTACACCTTC.

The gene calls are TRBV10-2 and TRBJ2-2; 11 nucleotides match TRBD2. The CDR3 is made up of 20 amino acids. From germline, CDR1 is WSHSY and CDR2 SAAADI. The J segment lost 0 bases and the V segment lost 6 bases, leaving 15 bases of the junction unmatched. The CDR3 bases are TGCGCCAGCAGGCGGGGGGGAAAATTAGCGGGAGGGCCGAACACCGGGGAGCTGTTTTTT. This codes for CASRRGGKLAGGPNTGELFF.